Given below is one TCR beta chain in context. This receptor's antigen is unknown. The cohort comprised 710 or so healthy bone marrow donors. At the time of sampling, all cohort members were nominally healthy, though unrecorded immune exposures were likely present. The donor was CMV seronegative and belonged to the group of over 300 seronegative cohort members. Each donor provided a peripheral blood sample, and peripheral blood mononuclear cells were used for TCR beta sequencing. The Qiagen DNeasy Blood Extraction Kit was used to extract genomic DNA from the blood cell samples. The entry originates in a study of cytomegalovirus exposure and HLA in healthy donors (dated by TCRdb to 2016 to 2017). Background on the whole study: According to an earlier analysis of a few hundred of the donors, about 179 million T cells yielded over 100 million unique TCR beta sequences and more than 250 Gb of sequence data. In a later analysis, previously published TCR beta repertoires from 670 or so donors were re-analyzed and high-resolution HLA genotyping was added so that TCR occurrence patterns could be studied. In addition to the first cohort of 666 subjects, a separate validation cohort of around 110 different subjects was used. Rather than drawing on any new phenotypic data, the later analysis identified candidate immune exposures from TCR beta sequences and the way those sequences occurred across donors. Across around 400 genotyped donors of the cohort, an average of about 240,000 unique TCR beta nucleotide sequences per donor were sequenced, and approximately 17% of those sequences were non-productive. To predict cytomegalovirus infection status, the study brought together high-throughput TCR immunosequencing, statistical association of individual TCRs with disease status, and machine learning. Donor age, sex, ethnicity and CMV serostatus were compiled together with the repertoire data. Both class I and class II loci were covered by HLA typing, at four-digit resolution. In an earlier analysis of 500 to 650 of the donors, high-throughput TCR beta sequencing was used to judge whether each TCR beta V gene segment behaved as functional or pseudogenic. The study was designed to test whether signatures of past pathogen exposure could be identified by cataloging public T cell receptors. An early release covering 550 to 650 HLA-typed donors comprised about 290 gigabases of sequencing data and 85 million or so unique TCR sequences. Roughly 5 DR-DQ haplotypes were handled as single units for association and clustering, since linkage in the cohort was strong. A later genetic analysis took genome-wide SNP genotypes for about three fifths of the 666 donors and used that subset as a discovery cohort. All discovery cohort repertoires had been generated using a single sequencing platform. Of the 398 genotyped donors, about 84% fell in the genetic ancestry cluster associated with self-reported Caucasian donors. Typing coverage differed by locus: A, B, C, DRB1 and DQB1 were typed in roughly 620-630 donors, DQA1 in 500 to 550, DPA1 in over 600, and DPB1 in 472. The T cell repertoires of some 670 subjects were profiled by immunosequencing and related to cytomegalovirus serostatus. General conclusions and limits of the study: The earlier analysis of fewer than 750 of the donors excluded seventeen rarely observed V segments, including chromosome 9 orphons, because counts were too low. The authors suggested that the approach could potentially be extended to other disease states and immunological phenotypes. In a later genetic analysis, fewer N-insertions in productive TCRs were reported among donors in an Asian-associated ancestry cluster than the 666-donor mean. The classifier was reported to diagnose cytomegalovirus status with high specificity and sensitivity in both the original cohort and the validation cohort. In this cohort, only TCR beta chains were sequenced, and detectable features were limited by the absence of alpha or paired-chain data. Correlated functional status among segregating V segments might be attributable to linkage disequilibrium, but an unknown experimental factor could not be ruled out. The presence/absence analyses assumed that sequencing depth was roughly uniform across donors, and that assumption may not be true. In the study, around 160 TCR beta chains were listed as associated with cytomegalovirus. According to a later analysis, TCR association rates differed among HLA loci, with DRB1 alleles showing the most associated TCRs and HLA-C alleles showing the fewest. Several of the top co-occurrence clusters appeared to be linked to parvovirus B19, influenza, CMV and Epstein-Barr virus, according to a later analysis. The sequencing pipeline was judged likely to have produced a cluster of highly shared sequence variants as a technical artifact. For the cohort, immune exposure information was limited to CMV serostatus. Most TCR sequences were seen in very few donors, while some public TCRs were found in many individuals. A further reported finding was that TCR beta sequences accurately predicted the HLA-A and HLA-B alleles for most subjects in the first cohort. Broadly in line with IMGT annotations, most TCR beta V segments showed up in productive rearrangements about 87% or about 30% of the time in an earlier analysis of 450 to 750 of the donors. A few of the identified cytomegalovirus-associated TCR beta chains were confirmed in vitro to be specific for cytomegalovirus antigens. A later analysis associated 16,951 TCR beta sequences with specific HLA alleles at a false discovery rate of 0.05. HLA typing was unavailable for some donors at each locus, so association tests used only the typed subset. An association between a missense DCLRE1C variant and V-gene and J-gene trimming of TCR beta chains was found in a later genetic analysis and replicated in an independent cohort. According to a later analysis, most CMV-associated TCR beta chains appeared to be HLA-restricted, and the HLA associations seemed to be driven largely by CMV exposure. When HLA alleles, especially DR and DQ, strongly co-occurred, attributing TCR associations to individual alleles was difficult. In a later analysis, HLA-associated TCR beta chains showed more clonal expansion and lower generation probabilities than non-associated chains that were equally common.

The library was generated by the immunoSEQ multiplex PCR assay. For the multiplex PCR, a mixture combining 60 forward primers for TCR Vbeta segments and 13 reverse primers for TCR Jbeta segments was used. A multiplex PCR assay on genomic DNA amplified the CDR3 region of rearranged TCR beta genes. Amplified TCR beta libraries were sequenced as 87-base-pair reads on the Illumina HiSeq System. Turning to the authors' computational methods: A later analysis tallied 80 million to 95 million unique TCR beta chains across the approximately 670 repertoires, and approximately 9.9 million of those chains were shared by two or more donors. To remove PCR and sequencing errors, raw reads were error-corrected and collapsed into unique sequences using a nearest-neighbor algorithm that merged closely related sequences. V, D and J gene segments were assigned by aligning CDR3 sequences to IMGT reference sequences. For a sequence to be retained, at least a six-nucleotide match to both a V gene segment and a J gene segment was required. A rearrangement was called productive if the CDR3 had no stop codons and remained in frame with V and J, and every other rearrangement was called non-productive. Following IMGT convention, CDR3 was defined as the stretch from the second conserved V-encoded cysteine to the conserved J-encoded phenylalanine. Sequences without an unambiguous match to a single V gene segment were excluded from the earlier analysis of 500 to 700 of the donors. In an earlier analysis of approximately 560 of the donors, a V segment was called functional when productive rearrangements were above 56.7%, and segregating when the standard deviation between donors exceeded 5%. A statistical classification framework was built for diagnosing cytomegalovirus status from the catalog of TCR beta chain sequences. In a later analysis, V and J genes were assigned by comparing TCR nucleotide sequences against IMGT/GENE-DB human TR gene sequences. The TCRdist pipeline was used in a later analysis to assign CDR3 sequences and most-parsimonious VDJ recombination scenarios. In a later analysis, each TCR beta chain was defined by its CDR3 amino acid sequence together with its V-gene family, and reads lacking a unique V-gene family were excluded. In a later analysis, fewer than 650 highly shared, low-generation-probability nucleotide sequences were removed to address suspected cross-contamination and a sequencing artifact. In a later analysis, a clonal expansion index was calculated for each public chain from normalized within-repertoire ranks of inferred template counts. In a later analysis, generation probabilities were computed with a VDJ recombination model fitted to out-of-frame rearrangements, and the resulting probabilities were checked against IGoR. In a later analysis, hypergeometric tests were used to score TCR-TCR, TCR-HLA and TCR-CMV co-occurrence, with a repertoire-size bias correction applied to TCR pairs. To estimate false discovery rates, a later analysis permuted the HLA or CMV assignments 20 times. In a later analysis, co-occurring TCRs were grouped using DBSCAN, with TCRdist sequence similarity added in when clustering inside HLA-allele-positive subsets. Co-occurrence clustering excluded repertoires with fewer than 30,000 or more than 120,000 public chains, plus five with anomalous nucleotide sharing. Drawn from immuneACCESS, this table holds only the in-frame rearrangements with V and J called that TCRdb kept. Clones are partly lost; checked studies trace under half to an unresolved V gene and leave the rest unexplained. V and J calls and clone size are copied from that table; D and trimming were computed from the DNA. The table for this sample lists 150,000 or so clones. The ten largest clones capture roughly 1.6% of the sample.

This receptor was obtained from a woman aged 50 to 60 in good health and CMV-seronegative. Specimen: PBMCs.

This receptor has the CDR3 CAWSVFSLANTEAFF. The DNA reads as follows: TGTGCCTGGAGTGTGTTCTCCCTAGCAAACACTGAAGCTTTCTTT. This chain joins TRBV30 to TRBJ1-1; no D gene can be assigned with confidence. The CDR3 numbers 15 residues from cysteine through phenylalanine. Here the CDR3 DNA is all that survives: 45 bases in frame from base 1. The germline V gene (reference sequence) provides CDR1 GTSNPN and CDR2 SVGIG. V drops 0 bases and J drops 2 bases, leaving 13 bases in between.